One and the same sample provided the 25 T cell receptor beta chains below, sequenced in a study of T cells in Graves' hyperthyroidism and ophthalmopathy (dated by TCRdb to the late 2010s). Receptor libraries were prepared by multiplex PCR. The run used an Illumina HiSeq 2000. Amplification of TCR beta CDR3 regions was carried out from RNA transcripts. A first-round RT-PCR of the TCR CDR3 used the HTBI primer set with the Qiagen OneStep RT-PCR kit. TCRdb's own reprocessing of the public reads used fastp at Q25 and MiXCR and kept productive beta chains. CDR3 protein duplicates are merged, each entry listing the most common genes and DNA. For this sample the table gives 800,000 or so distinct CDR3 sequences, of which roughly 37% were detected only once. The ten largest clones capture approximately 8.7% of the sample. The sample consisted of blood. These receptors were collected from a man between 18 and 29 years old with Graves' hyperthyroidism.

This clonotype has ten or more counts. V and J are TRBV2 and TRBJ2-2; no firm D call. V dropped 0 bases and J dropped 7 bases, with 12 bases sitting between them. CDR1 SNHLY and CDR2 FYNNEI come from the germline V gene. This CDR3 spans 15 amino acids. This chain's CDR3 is CASSEAQSLGGELFF. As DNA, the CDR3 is TGTGCCAGCAGTGAAGCGCAGTCTTTGGGCGGGGAGCTGTTTTTT.

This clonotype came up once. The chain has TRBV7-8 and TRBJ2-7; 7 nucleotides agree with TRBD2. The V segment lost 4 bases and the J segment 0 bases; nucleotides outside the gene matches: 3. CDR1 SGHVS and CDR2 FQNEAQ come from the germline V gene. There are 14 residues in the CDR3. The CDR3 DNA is TGTGCCAGCAGCTCCCGGGAGGTCTCCTACGAGCAGTACTTC. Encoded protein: CASSSREVSYEQYF.

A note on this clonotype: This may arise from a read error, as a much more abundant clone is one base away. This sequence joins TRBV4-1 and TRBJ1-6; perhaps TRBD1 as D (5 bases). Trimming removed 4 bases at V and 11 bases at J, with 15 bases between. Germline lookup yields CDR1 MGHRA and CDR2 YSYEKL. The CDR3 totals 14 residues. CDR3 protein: CASSLAGRTTPLHF. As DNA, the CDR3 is TGCGCCAGCAGCCTAGCGGGACGGACCACACCCCTCCACTTT.

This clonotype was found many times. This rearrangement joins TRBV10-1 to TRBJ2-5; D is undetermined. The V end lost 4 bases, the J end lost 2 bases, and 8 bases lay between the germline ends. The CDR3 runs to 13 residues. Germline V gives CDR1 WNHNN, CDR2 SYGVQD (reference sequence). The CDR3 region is CASSAAPQETQYF. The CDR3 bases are TGCGCCAGCAGTGCGGCACCACAAGAGACCCAGTACTTC.

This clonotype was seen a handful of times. The CDR3 DNA reads as TGTGCCAGCAGCCGCGACAGCGTGGCCTATGGCTACACCTTC. Translation: CASSRDSVAYGYTF. J is TRBJ1-2 and V is TRBV7-2; maybe TRBD1 (5 bases). Germline V gives CDR1 SGHTA, CDR2 FQGNSA. CDR3 length: 14 amino acids. V was clipped by 5 bases and J by 4 bases, with 14 bases between them. Based on the CDR3 plus reference TRBV7-2 and TRBJ1-2, the full variable domain is GAGVSQSPSNKVTEKGKDVELRCDPISGHTALYWYRQSLGQGLEFLIYFQGNSAPDKSGLPSDRFSAERTGGSVSTLTIQRTQQEDSAVYLCASSRDSVAYGYTFGSGTRLTVV.

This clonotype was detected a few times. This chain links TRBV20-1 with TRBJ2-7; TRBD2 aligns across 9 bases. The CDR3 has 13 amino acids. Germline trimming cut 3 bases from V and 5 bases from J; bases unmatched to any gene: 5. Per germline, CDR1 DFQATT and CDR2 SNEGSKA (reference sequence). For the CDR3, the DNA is TGCAGTGCTAGTGGTCTAGCGGGAAACGAGCAGTACTTC. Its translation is CSASGLAGNEQYF.

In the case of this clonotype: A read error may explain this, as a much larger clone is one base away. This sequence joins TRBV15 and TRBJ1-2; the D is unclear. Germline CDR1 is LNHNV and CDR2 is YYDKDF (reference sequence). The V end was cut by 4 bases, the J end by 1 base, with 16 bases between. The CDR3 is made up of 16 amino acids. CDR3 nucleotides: TGTGCCACCAGCACCGGCAGGCTTCATCTTAACTATGGCTACACCTTC. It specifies CATSTGRLHLNYGYTF.

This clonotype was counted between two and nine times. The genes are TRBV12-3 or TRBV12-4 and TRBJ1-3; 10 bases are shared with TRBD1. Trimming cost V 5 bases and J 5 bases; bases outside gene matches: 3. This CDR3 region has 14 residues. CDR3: CASSPGQGRNTIYF. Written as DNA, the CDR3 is TGTGCCAGCAGTCCGGGACAGGGGAGAAACACCATATATTTT.

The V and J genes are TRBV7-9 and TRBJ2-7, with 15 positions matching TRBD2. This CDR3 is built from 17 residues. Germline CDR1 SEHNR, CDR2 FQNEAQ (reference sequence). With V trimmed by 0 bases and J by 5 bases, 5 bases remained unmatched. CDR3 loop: CASSLAGLAGGSDEQYF. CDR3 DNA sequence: TGTGCCAGCAGCTTAGCGGGACTAGCGGGAGGATCGGACGAGCAGTACTTC.

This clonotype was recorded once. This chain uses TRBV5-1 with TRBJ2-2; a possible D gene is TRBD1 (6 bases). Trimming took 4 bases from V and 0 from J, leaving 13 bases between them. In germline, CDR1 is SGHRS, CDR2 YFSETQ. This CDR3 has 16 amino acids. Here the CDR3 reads CASSQDRQANTGELFF. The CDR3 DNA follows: TGCGCCAGCAGCCAAGACAGGCAAGCGAACACCGGGGAGCTGTTTTTT.

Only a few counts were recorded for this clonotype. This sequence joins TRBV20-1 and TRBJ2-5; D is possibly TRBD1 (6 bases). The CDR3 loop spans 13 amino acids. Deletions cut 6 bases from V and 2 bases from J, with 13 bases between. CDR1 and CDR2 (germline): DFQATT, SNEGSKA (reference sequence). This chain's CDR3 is CSARQVGQETQYF. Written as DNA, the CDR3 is TGCAGTGCAAGACAGGTTGGGCAAGAGACCCAGTACTTC.

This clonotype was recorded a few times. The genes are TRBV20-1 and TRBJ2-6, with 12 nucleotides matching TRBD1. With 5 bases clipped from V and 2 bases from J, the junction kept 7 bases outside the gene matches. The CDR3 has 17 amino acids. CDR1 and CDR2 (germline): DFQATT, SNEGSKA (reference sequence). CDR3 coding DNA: TGCAGTGCTTCCGAGGGACAGGGGGCGCCTGGGGCCAACGTCCTGACTTTC. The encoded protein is CSASEGQGAPGANVLTF.

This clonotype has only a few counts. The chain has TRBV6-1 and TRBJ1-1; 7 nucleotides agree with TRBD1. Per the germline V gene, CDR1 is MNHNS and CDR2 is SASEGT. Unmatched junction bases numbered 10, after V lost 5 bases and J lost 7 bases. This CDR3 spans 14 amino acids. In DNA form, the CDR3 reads TGTGCCAGCAGTTACAGGGGTATCGGCGTTGAAGCTTTCTTT. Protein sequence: CASSYRGIGVEAFF.

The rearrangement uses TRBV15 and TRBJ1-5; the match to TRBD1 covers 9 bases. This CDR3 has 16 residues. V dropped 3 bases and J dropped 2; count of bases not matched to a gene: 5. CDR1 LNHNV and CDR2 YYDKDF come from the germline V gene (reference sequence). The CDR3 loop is CATSSATGGGNQPQHF. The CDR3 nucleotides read TGTGCCACCAGCAGCGCGACAGGGGGAGGCAATCAGCCCCAGCATTTT.

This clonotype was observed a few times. The CDR3 DNA reads TGTGCCAGCAGCTTCGACCCGGGGGCGGGTCAGCCCCAGCATTTT. It codes for CASSFDPGAGQPQHF. The V call is TRBV7-2, the J call TRBJ1-5; maybe TRBD1 (6 bases). CDR3 length equals 15 residues. V shed 3 bases and J shed 6 bases, with 15 bases lying between them. Germline V gene lookup returns CDR1 SGHTA and CDR2 FQGNSA.

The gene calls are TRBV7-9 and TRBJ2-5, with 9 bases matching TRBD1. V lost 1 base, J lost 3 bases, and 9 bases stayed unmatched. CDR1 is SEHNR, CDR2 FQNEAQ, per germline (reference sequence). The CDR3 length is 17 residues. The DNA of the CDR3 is TGTGCCAGCAGCTTAGTGTGGGGACAGGGCGTGGAAGAGACCCAGTACTTC. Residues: CASSLVWGQGVEETQYF.

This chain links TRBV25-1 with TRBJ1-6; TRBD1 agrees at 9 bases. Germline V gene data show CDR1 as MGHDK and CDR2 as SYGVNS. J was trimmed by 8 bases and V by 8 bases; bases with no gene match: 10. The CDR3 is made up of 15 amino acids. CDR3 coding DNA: TGTGCCAGCTCACCAGACAGGGGGTTGGATTCACCCCTCCACTTT. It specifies CASSPDRGLDSPLHF. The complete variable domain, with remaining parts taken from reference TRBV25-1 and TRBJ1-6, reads EADIYQTPRYLVIGTGKKITLECSQTMGHDKMYWYQQDPGMELHLIHYSYGVNSTEKGDLSSESTVSRIRTEHFPLTLESARPSHTSQYLCASSPDRGLDSPLHFGNGTRLTVT.

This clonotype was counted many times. CDR3 nucleotide sequence: TGTGCCAGTAGTATTCAGGGGCCGAATTCACCCCTCCACTTT. Translating it yields CASSIQGPNSPLHF. The chain combines TRBV19 with TRBJ1-6; maybe TRBD1 (6 bases). CDR1 is LNHDA, CDR2 SQIVND, per germline (reference sequence). Trimming cost V 3 bases and J 7 bases, with 10 bases left between them. The CDR3 has 14 amino acids.

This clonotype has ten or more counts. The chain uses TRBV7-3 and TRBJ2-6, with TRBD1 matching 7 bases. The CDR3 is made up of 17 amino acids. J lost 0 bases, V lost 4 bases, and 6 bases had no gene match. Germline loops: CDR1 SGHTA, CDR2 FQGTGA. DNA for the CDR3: TGTGCCAGCAGCTACACCGGGACAGACTCTGGGGCCAACGTCCTGACTTTC. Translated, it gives CASSYTGTDSGANVLTF.

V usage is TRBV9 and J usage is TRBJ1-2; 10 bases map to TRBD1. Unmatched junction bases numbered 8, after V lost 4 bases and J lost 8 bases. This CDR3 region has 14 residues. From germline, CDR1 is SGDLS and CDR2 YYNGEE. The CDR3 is CASSRGGQGRGYTF. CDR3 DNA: TGTGCCAGCAGCCGGGGGGGACAGGGGCGCGGCTACACCTTC.

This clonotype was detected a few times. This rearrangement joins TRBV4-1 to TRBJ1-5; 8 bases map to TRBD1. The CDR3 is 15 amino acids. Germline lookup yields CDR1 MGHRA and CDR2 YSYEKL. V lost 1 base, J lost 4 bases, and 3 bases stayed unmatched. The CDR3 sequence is CASSQGTGINQPQHF. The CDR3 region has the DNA TGCGCCAGCAGCCAAGGGACAGGGATAAATCAGCCCCAGCATTTT.

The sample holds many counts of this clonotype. The CDR3 is CASSLFGTNVYEQYF. The CDR3 bases are TGTGCCAGCAGCTTATTTGGCACAAACGTCTACGAGCAGTACTTC. This sequence joins TRBV7-3 and TRBJ2-7; no reliable D call. Germline V gene data show CDR1 as SGHTA and CDR2 as FQGTGA. V lost 2 bases, J lost 3 bases, and 14 bases lay in between. The CDR3 covers 15 residues.

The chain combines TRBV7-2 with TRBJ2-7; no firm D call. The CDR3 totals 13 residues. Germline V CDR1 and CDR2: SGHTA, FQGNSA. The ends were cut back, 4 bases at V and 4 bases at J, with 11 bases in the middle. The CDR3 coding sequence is TGTGCCAGCAGCTCTCCCCCCACTTACGAGCAGTACTTC. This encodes CASSSPPTYEQYF.

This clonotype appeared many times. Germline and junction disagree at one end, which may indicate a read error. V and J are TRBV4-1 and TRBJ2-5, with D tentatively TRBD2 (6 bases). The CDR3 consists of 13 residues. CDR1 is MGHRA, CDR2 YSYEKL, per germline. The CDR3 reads CASSRDYQETQYF. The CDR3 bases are TGTGCCAGCAGTCGGGACTACCAAGAGACCCAGTACTTC.

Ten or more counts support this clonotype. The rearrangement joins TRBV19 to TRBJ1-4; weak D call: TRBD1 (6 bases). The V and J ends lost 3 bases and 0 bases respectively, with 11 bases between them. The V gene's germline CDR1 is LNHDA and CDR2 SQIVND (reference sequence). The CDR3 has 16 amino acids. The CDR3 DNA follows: TGTGCCAGTAGTATTACCGGGACAACAACTAATGAAAAACTGTTTTTT. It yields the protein CASSITGTTTNEKLFF.